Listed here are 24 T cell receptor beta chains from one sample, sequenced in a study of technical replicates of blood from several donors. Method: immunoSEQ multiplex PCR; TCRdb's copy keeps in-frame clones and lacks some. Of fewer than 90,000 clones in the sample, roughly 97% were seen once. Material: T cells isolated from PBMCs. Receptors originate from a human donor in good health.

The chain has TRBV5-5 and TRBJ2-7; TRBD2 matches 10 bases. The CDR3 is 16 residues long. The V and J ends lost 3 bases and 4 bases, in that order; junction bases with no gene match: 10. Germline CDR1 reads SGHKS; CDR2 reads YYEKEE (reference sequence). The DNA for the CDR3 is TGTGCCAGCAGCTCAACCCCAGCGGGAGGGCTGTACGAGCAGTACTTC. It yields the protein CASSSTPAGGLYEQYF.

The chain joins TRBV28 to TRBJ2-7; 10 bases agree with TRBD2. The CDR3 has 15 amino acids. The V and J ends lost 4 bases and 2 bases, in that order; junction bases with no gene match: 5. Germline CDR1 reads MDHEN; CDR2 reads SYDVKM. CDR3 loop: CASSSAAGGPYEQYF. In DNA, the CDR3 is TGTGCCAGCAGTTCGGCAGCGGGAGGGCCCTACGAGCAGTACTTC.

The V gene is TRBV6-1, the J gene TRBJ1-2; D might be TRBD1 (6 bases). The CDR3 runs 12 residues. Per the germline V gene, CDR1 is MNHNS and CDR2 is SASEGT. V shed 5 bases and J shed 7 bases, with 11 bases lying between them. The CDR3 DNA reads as TGTGCCAGCAGTCCCACAGGGACTGGCTACACCTTC. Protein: CASSPTGTGYTF.

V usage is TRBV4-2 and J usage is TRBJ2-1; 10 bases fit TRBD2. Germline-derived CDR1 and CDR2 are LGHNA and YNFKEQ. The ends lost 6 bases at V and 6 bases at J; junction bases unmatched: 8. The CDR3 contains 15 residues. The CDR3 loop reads CASSKTSGNLNEQFF. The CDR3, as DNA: TGTGCCAGCAGTAAAACTAGCGGGAATCTCAATGAGCAGTTCTTC.

CDR3 coding DNA: TGTGCCAGTAGTATTGGGACAGGGCCATCCTACGAGCAGTACTTC. This codes for CASSIGTGPSYEQYF. The chain combines TRBV19 with TRBJ2-7; TRBD1 matches 9 bases. V trimming: 3 bases; J trimming: 1 base; junction bases outside the gene matches: 4. From germline, CDR1 is LNHDA and CDR2 SQIVND (reference sequence). This CDR3 region has 15 residues.

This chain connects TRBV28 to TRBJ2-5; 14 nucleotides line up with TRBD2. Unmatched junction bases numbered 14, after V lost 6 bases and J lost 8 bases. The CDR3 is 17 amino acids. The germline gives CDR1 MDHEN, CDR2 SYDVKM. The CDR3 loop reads CASRAGGLAGEGGTQYF. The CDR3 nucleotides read TGTGCCAGCAGAGCCGGGGGACTAGCGGGAGAAGGGGGAACCCAGTACTTC.

DNA of the CDR3: TGTGCCAGCACCGGAGACTGGGGGGAGTGGGAGACCCAGTACTTC. This translates into CASTGDWGEWETQYF. The rearrangement uses TRBV2 and TRBJ2-5; possible D gene TRBD2, 6 bases. The CDR3 contains 15 residues. The germline V gene encodes CDR1 SNHLY and CDR2 FYNNEI. V lost 7 bases to trimming and J lost 5 bases, with 20 bases between them. The full variable domain, rest sourced from reference TRBV2 and TRBJ2-5, is EPEVTQTPSHQVTQMGQEVILRCVPISNHLYFYWYRQILGQKVEFLVSFYNNEISEKSEIFDDQFSVERPDGSNFTLKIRSTKLEDSAMYFCASTGDWGEWETQYFGPGTRLLVL.

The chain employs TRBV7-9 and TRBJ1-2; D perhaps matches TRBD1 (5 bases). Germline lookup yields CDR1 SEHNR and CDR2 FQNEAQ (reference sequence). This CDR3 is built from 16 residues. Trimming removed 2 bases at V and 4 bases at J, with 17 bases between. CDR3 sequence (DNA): TGTGCCAGCAGCTTAACGGGAGGGGCTCTTAGCTATGGCTACACCTTC. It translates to CASSLTGGALSYGYTF.

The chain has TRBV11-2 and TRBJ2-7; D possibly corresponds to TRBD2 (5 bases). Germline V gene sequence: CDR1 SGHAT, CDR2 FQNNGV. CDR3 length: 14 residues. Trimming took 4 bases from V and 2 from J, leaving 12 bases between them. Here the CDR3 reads CASSSDWKAYEQYF. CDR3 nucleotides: TGTGCCAGCAGCTCGGACTGGAAGGCCTACGAGCAGTACTTC. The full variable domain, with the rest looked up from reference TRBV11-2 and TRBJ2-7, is EAGVAQSPRYKIIEKRQSVAFWCNPISGHATLYWYQQILGQGPKLLIQFQNNGVVDDSQLPKDRFSAERLKGVDSTLKIQPAKLEDSAVYLCASSSDWKAYEQYFGPGTRLTVT.

CDR3 bases: TGTGCCAGCAGCCATCTTTACGGGACACAGTTCCATGAGCAGTTCTTC. It yields the protein CASSHLYGTQFHEQFF. V and J are TRBV7-9 and TRBJ2-1; weak D call: TRBD1 (6 bases). V was pared by 5 bases and J by 8 bases, with 22 bases between. Per the germline V gene, CDR1 is SEHNR and CDR2 is FQNEAQ (reference sequence). The CDR3 loop spans 16 amino acids.

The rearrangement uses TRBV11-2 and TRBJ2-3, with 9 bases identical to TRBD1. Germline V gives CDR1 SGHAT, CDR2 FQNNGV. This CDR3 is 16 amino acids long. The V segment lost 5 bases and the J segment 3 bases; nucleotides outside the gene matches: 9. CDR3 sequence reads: CASSPAGTGLTDTQYF. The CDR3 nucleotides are TGTGCCAGCAGCCCCGCGGGGACAGGGTTAACAGATACGCAGTATTTT.

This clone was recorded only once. Here the CDR3 reads CASSVGASGSYEETQYF. The CDR3 DNA reads TGTGCCAGCAGCGTAGGGGCTAGCGGGAGTTATGAAGAGACCCAGTACTTC. V usage is TRBV9 and J usage is TRBJ2-5; 10 bases agree with TRBD2. Trimming took 0 bases from V and 3 from J; bases not matched to a gene: 8. The length of the CDR3 is 17 residues. The germline V gene encodes CDR1 SGDLS and CDR2 YYNGEE.

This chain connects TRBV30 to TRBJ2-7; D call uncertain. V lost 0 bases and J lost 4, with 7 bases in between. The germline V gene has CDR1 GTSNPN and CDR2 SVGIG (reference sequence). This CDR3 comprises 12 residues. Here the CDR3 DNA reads TGTGCCTGGAGTGTACGGTGGTACGAGCAGTACTTC. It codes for CAWSVRWYEQYF.

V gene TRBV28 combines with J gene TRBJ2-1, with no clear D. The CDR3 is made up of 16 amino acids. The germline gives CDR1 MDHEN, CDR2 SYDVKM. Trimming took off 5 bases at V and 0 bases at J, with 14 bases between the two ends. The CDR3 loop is CASSPILTSSYNEQFF. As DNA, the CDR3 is TGTGCCAGCAGTCCCATACTAACCAGCTCCTACAATGAGCAGTTCTTC.

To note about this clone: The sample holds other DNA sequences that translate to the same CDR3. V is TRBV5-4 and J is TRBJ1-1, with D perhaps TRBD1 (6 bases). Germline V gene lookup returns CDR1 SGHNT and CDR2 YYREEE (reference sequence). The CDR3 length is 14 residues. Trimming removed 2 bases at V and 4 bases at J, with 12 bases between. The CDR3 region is CASSLAGVGTEAFF. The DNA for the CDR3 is TGTGCCAGCAGCTTAGCAGGGGTTGGCACTGAAGCTTTCTTT.

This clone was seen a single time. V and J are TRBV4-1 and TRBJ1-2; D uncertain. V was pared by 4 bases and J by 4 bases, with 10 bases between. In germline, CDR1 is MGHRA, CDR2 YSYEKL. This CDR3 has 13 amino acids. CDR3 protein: CASSPGGPYGYTF. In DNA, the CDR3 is TGCGCCAGCAGCCCCGGTGGTCCCTATGGCTACACCTTC.

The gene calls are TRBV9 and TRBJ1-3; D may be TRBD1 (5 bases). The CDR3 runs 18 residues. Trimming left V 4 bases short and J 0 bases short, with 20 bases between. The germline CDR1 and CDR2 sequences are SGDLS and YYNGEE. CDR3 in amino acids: CASSLTGGQLTSGNTIYF. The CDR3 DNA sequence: TGTGCCAGCAGCCTCACAGGTGGTCAGCTGACCTCTGGAAACACCATATATTTT. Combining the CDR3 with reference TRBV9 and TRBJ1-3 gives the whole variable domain DSGVTQTPKHLITATGQRVTLRCSPRSGDLSVYWYQQSLDQGLQFLIQYYNGEERAKGNILERFSAQQFPDLHSELNLSSLELGDSALYFCASSLTGGQLTSGNTIYFGEGSWLTVV.

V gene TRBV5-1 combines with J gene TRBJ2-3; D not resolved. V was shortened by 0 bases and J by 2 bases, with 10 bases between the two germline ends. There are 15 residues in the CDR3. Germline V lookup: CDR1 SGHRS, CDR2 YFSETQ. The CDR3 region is CASSLAPGSTDTQYF. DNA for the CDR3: TGCGCCAGCAGCTTGGCTCCAGGATCCACAGATACGCAGTATTTT.

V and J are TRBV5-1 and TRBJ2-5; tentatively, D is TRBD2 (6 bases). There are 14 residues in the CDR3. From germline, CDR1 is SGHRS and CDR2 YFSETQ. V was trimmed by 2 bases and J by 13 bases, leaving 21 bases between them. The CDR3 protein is CASSFISPKEGPYF. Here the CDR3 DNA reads TGCGCCAGCAGCTTTATCAGCCCCAAGGAGGGCCCGTACTTC.

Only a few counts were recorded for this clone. As DNA, the CDR3 is TGCGCCAGCAGCTTGGAGCCTAGAGGGAATGAGCAGTTCTTC. It codes for CASSLEPRGNEQFF. The rearrangement joins TRBV5-1 to TRBJ2-1; weak D call: TRBD2 (5 bases). The CDR3 has 14 residues. Trimming took 0 bases from V and 7 from J, leaving 11 bases between them. CDR1 is SGHRS, CDR2 YFSETQ, per germline.

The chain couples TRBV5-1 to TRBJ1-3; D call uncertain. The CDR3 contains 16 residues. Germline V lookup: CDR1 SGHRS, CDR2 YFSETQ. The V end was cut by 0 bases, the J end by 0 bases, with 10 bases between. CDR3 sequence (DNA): TGCGCCAGCAGCTTGGTTGCGGGAGACTCTGGAAACACCATATATTTT. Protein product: CASSLVAGDSGNTIYF.

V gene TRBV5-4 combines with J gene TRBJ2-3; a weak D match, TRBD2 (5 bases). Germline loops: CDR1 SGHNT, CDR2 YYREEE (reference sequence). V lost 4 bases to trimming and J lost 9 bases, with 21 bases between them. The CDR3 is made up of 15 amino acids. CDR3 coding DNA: TGTGCCAGCAGCCCCGACCTGGACTTCTCCACAACGCAGTATTTT. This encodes CASSPDLDFSTTQYF.

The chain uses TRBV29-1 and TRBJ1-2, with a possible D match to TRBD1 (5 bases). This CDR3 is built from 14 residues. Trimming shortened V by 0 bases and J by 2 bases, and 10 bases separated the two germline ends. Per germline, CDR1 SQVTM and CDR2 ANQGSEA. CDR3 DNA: TGCAGCGTTGAAGATGGGGGGTTCAACTATGGCTACACCTTC. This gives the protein CSVEDGGFNYGYTF.

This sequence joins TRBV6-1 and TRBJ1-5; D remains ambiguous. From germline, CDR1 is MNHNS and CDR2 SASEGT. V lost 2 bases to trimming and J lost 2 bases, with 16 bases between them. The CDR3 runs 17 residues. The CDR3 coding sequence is TGTGCCAGCAGTGAATACCCGGGTAAGATGGGCAATCAGCCCCAGCATTTT. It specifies CASSEYPGKMGNQPQHF.